These 22 T cell receptor beta chains were sequenced from one sample in a study of blood T cell repertoires in COVID-19. Libraries were prepared by immunoSEQ multiplex PCR; TCRdb keeps only in-frame clonotypes and omits some of them. Altogether roughly 310,000 clones are present, over 75% being singletons, with the ten largest covering under 4.5%. The sample was peripheral blood. The receptor source for this set is a woman in her fifties or sixties with active or convalescent COVID-19.

The V and J genes are TRBV18 and TRBJ2-3; 7 bases line up with TRBD2. J lost 6 bases, V lost 5 bases, and 17 bases had no gene match. CDR1 KGHSH and CDR2 LQKENI come from the germline V gene. The CDR3 has 17 amino acids. The CDR3 region is CASSNFLAGDARDTQYF. As DNA, the CDR3 is TGTGCCAGCTCAAATTTCCTGGCGGGGGATGCGCGGGATACGCAGTATTTT. The variable domain in full, completed from reference TRBV18 and TRBJ2-3, reads NAGVMQNPRHLVRRRGQEARLRCSPMKGHSHVYWYRQLPEEGLKFMVYLQKENIIDESGMPKERFSAEFPKEGPSILRIQQVVRGDSAAYFCASSNFLAGDARDTQYFGPGTRLTVL.

CDR3 protein: CASSPDSSYEQYF. The DNA for the CDR3 is TGTGCCAGCAGCCCGGACAGCTCCTACGAGCAGTACTTC. V and J are TRBV3-1 (or the pseudogene TRBV3-2) and TRBJ2-7; weak D call: TRBD1 (6 bases). V was shortened by 4 bases and J by 0 bases, with 7 bases between the two germline ends. Germline CDR1 LGHDT, CDR2 YNNKEL (reference sequence). The CDR3 covers 13 residues.

The CDR3 bases are TGTGCCAGCAGCCCCGGGACTCTCACCGGGGAGCTGTTTTTT. Translating it yields CASSPGTLTGELFF. The gene calls are TRBV7-3 and TRBJ2-2; D might be TRBD2 (6 bases). The CDR3 has 14 residues. The germline gives CDR1 SGHTA, CDR2 FQGTGA. V was shortened by 5 bases and J by 4 bases, with 11 bases between the two germline ends.

The rearrangement joins TRBV18 to TRBJ1-2, with D uncertain. In germline, CDR1 is KGHSH, CDR2 LQKENI. This CDR3 contains 17 residues. Trimming stripped 2 bases from V and 5 bases from J, with 21 bases between. The CDR3 coding sequence is TGTGCCAGCTCACCAGGGGAGCAGGTTGTGCTGTCGTATGGCTACACCTTC. Translating gives CASSPGEQVVLSYGYTF.

This sequence joins TRBV19 and TRBJ2-5; perhaps TRBD1 as D (6 bases). The germline V gene encodes CDR1 LNHDA and CDR2 SQIVND (reference sequence). V lost 4 bases to trimming and J lost 5 bases, with 14 bases between them. The CDR3 covers 14 residues. The CDR3 loop is CASSREQGRETQYF. CDR3 nucleotides: TGTGCCAGTAGTAGGGAACAGGGTCGGGAGACCCAGTACTTC.

The V gene is TRBV12-3 or TRBV12-4, the J gene TRBJ1-4; perhaps TRBD1 as D (5 bases). This CDR3 region has 13 residues. Trimming pared 4 bases from V and 9 bases from J, leaving 12 bases between. The CDR3 spells CASSSNRIQKLFF. The CDR3 bases are TGTGCCAGCAGTTCAAACAGGATACAAAAACTGTTTTTT.

The chain carries TRBV6-5 and TRBJ1-1, with D perhaps matching TRBD1 (5 bases). V dropped 2 bases and J dropped 4 bases, with 14 bases sitting between them. In germline, CDR1 is MNHEY, CDR2 SVGAGI. This CDR3 has 15 residues. The DNA for the CDR3 is TGTGCCAGCAGTTACGGCGGGGGAGGAGGCACTGAAGCTTTCTTT. It codes for CASSYGGGGGTEAFF.

The chain has TRBV30 and TRBJ2-2, with D possibly being TRBD1 (6 bases). This CDR3 contains 12 residues. Germline V lookup: CDR1 GTSNPN, CDR2 SVGIG (reference sequence). V gave up 0 bases and J gave up 7 bases, with 6 bases separating them. CDR3 nucleotides: TGTGCCTGGAGTGTACAGGGCGGGGAGCTGTTTTTT. Protein product: CAWSVQGGELFF.

The gene calls are TRBV6-6 and TRBJ2-1; 12 bases are shared with TRBD1. The CDR3 runs to 17 residues. After removal of 5 bases from V and 7 bases from J, the junction contained 12 bases not matched to a gene. Germline V gives CDR1 MNHNY, CDR2 SVGAGI (reference sequence). CDR3: CASSRGIGDRGRNEQFF. Here the CDR3 DNA reads TGTGCCAGCAGTCGGGGGATAGGGGACAGGGGGCGAAATGAGCAGTTCTTC.

The chain links TRBV5-1 to TRBJ1-1, with 7 bases fitting TRBD1. The CDR3 contains 11 residues. Germline V gives CDR1 SGHRS, CDR2 YFSETQ. Unmatched junction bases numbered 8, after V lost 7 bases and J lost 11 bases. The CDR3 is CASGGEGAAFF. CDR3 coding DNA: TGCGCCAGCGGAGGAGAGGGGGCGGCTTTCTTT.

The chain is built from TRBV7-2 and TRBJ1-5, with D hard to call. V was cut by 1 base and J by 6 bases, with 10 bases left in between. The germline CDR1 and CDR2 sequences are SGHTA and FQGNSA. This CDR3 spans 14 amino acids. As DNA, the CDR3 is TGTGCCAGCAGCTTAGGCGGTAAGCGTCAGCCCCAGCATTTT. This gives the protein CASSLGGKRQPQHF.

V usage is TRBV28 and J usage is TRBJ1-1, with D maybe TRBD1 (5 bases). The CDR3 length is 15 residues. Germline V CDR1 and CDR2: MDHEN, SYDVKM. V was trimmed by 5 bases and J by 0 bases, leaving 13 bases between them. The CDR3 nucleotides are TGTGCCAGCAGTCTAAACGACAGAGTGAACACTGAAGCTTTCTTT. This translates into CASSLNDRVNTEAFF.

This chain joins TRBV5-4 and TRBJ1-2; a weak D match, TRBD1 (5 bases). CDR1 and CDR2 from the germline V gene are SGHNT and YYREEE (reference sequence). Trimming left V 4 bases short and J 0 bases short, with 16 bases between. This CDR3 is 16 amino acids long. The CDR3 region has the DNA TGTGCCAGCAGCCTCCCACGGCAGGGTACTAACTATGGCTACACCTTC. This encodes CASSLPRQGTNYGYTF.

The rearrangement links TRBV11-2 to TRBJ1-1; D is unclear. Per germline, CDR1 SGHAT and CDR2 FQNNGV. Trimming left V 0 bases short and J 4 bases short, with 12 bases between. This CDR3 region has 15 residues. CDR3 sequence (DNA): TGTGCCAGCAGCTTAGACCCCCCCGCGATCACTGAAGCTTTCTTT. This translates into CASSLDPPAITEAFF.

This rearrangement joins TRBV27 to TRBJ1-6; no clear D gene. The germline gives CDR1 MNHEY, CDR2 SMNVEV (reference sequence). The CDR3 sequence is 18 residues long. Between the trimmed V and J ends, which lost 0 bases and 0 bases, there was a span of 12 bases. The CDR3 nucleotides read TGTGCCAGCAGTTTATCGACGCCCGGGAGCTCCTATAATTCACCCCTCCACTTT. Translated, it gives CASSLSTPGSSYNSPLHF.

The chain links TRBV25-1 to TRBJ1-3; D not resolved. The V end lost 4 bases, the J end lost 1 base, and 11 bases lay between the germline ends. Per the germline V gene, CDR1 is MGHDK and CDR2 is SYGVNS. The CDR3 spans 15 residues. Here the CDR3 DNA reads TGTGCCAGCAGTGCTCTAGGTTCTTCTGGAAACACCATATATTTT. Its translation: CASSALGSSGNTIYF.

The chain combines TRBV3-1 (or the pseudogene TRBV3-2) with TRBJ1-1; perhaps TRBD1 as D (6 bases). The CDR3 is 15 residues long. CDR1 and CDR2 (germline): LGHDT, YNNKEL (reference sequence). The V end was cut by 1 base, the J end by 6 bases, with 15 bases between. CDR3 bases: TGTGCCAGCAGCCAAGGGGGGGGGCCCACGGCTGAAGCTTTCTTT. This sequence encodes CASSQGGGPTAEAFF.

This rearrangement joins TRBV6-5 to TRBJ2-5; D is possibly TRBD2 (5 bases). The V gene lost 7 bases and the J gene lost 5 bases, with 14 bases spanning the gap. The germline gives CDR1 MNHEY, CDR2 SVGAGI. The CDR3 consists of 13 residues. CDR3 nucleotide sequence: TGTGCCAGCAAGAAACTAGATCACGAGACCCAGTACTTC. It yields the protein CASKKLDHETQYF.

This rearrangement joins TRBV28 to TRBJ2-3; 7 bases match TRBD1. Per the germline V gene, CDR1 is MDHEN and CDR2 is SYDVKM. V shed 6 bases and J 3 bases; nucleotides not matched to a gene: 6. This CDR3 is built from 14 residues. This CDR3 is CASSRTGGTDTQYF. CDR3 in DNA: TGTGCCAGCAGCCGGACAGGCGGGACAGATACGCAGTATTTT.

The genes are TRBV30 and TRBJ1-2; TRBD1 matches 11 bases. This CDR3 comprises 15 residues. The V gene end was trimmed by 3 bases and the J gene end by 5 bases; junction bases not matched to a gene: 8. Germline V gene sequence: CDR1 GTSNPN, CDR2 SVGIG (reference sequence). The CDR3 DNA reads as TGTGCCTGGAGGGGAGCCGGGACAGGGGGTTATGGCTACACCTTC. It encodes CAWRGAGTGGYGYTF.

The chain joins TRBV27 to TRBJ1-5; D is unresolved. Germline CDR1 MNHEY, CDR2 SMNVEV (reference sequence). V gave up 6 bases and J gave up 5 bases, with 17 bases separating them. The CDR3 runs to 15 residues. DNA of the CDR3: TGTGCCAGCAGCCCATCCGTCCGGGGATATCAGCCCCAGCATTTT. It encodes CASSPSVRGYQPQHF.

The rearrangement links TRBV30 to TRBJ1-1; TRBD1 matches 8 bases. Germline CDR1 GTSNPN, CDR2 SVGIG (reference sequence). This CDR3 is built from 14 residues. J lost 5 bases, V lost 4 bases, and 9 bases had no gene match. DNA for the CDR3: TGTGCCTGGACTGAAACAGGGGGACGGACTGAAGCTTTCTTT. This sequence encodes CAWTETGGRTEAFF.